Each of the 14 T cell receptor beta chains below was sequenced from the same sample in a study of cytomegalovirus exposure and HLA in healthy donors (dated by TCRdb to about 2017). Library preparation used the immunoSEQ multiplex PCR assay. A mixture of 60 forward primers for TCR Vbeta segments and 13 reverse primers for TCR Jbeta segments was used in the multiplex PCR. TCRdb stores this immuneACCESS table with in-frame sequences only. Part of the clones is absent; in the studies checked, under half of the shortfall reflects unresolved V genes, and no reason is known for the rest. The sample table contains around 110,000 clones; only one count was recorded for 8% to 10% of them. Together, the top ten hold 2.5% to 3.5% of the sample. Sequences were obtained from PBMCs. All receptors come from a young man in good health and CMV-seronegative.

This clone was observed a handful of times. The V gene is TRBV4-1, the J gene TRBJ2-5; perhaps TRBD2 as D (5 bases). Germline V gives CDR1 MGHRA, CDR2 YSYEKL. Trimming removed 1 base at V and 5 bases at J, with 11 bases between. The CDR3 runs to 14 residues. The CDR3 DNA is TGCGCCAGCAGCCAAGGTGGAAGGGAGGAGACCCAGTACTTC. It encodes CASSQGGREETQYF.

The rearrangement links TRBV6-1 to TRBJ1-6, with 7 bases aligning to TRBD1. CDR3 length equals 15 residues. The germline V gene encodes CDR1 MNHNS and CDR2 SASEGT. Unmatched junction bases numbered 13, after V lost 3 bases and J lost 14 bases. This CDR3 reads CASSDKGAPPLSLHF. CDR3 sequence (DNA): TGTGCCAGCAGTGATAAGGGGGCGCCCCCCCTTTCCCTCCACTTT.

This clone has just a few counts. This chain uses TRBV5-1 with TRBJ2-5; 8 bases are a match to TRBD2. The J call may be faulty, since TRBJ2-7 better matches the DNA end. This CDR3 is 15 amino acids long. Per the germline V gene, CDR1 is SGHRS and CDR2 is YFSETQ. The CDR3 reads CASTPVTSGLGEQYF. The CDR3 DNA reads TGCGCCAGCACCCCTGTCACTAGCGGACTAGGCGAGCAGTACTTC.

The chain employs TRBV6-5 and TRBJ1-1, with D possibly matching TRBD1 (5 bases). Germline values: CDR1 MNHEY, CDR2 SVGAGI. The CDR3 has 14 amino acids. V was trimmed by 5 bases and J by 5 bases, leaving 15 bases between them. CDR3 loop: CASSKVTGGTEAFF. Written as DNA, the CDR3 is TGTGCCAGCAGTAAGGTTACGGGGGGGACTGAAGCTTTCTTT.

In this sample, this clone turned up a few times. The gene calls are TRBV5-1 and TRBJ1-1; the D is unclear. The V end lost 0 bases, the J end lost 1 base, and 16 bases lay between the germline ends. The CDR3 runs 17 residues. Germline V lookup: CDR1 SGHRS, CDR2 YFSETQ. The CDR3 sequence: CASSLVPGRIANTEAFF. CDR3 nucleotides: TGCGCCAGCAGCTTGGTCCCGGGAAGGATTGCGAACACTGAAGCTTTCTTT.

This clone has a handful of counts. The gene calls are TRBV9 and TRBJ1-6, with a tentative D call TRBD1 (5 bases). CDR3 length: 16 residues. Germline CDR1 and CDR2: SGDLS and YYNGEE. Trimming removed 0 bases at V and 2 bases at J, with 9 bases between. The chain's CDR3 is CASSVGNRPYNSPLHF. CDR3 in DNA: TGTGCCAGCAGCGTAGGAAACAGGCCCTATAATTCACCCCTCCACTTT.

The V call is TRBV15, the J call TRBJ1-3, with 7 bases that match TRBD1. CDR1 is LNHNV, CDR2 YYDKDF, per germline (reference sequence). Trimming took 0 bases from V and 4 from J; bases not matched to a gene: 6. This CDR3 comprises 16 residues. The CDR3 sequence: CATSRDRQGMGNTIYF. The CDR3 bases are TGTGCCACCAGCAGAGATCGACAGGGTATGGGAAACACCATATATTTT.

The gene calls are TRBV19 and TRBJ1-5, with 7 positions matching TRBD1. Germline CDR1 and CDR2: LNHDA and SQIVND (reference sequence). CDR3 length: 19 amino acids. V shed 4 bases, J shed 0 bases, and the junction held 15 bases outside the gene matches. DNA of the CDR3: TGTGCCAGTAGTAATAGGGGGCCGAATAACCGACCTAGCAATCAGCCCCAGCATTTT. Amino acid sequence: CASSNRGPNNRPSNQPQHF.

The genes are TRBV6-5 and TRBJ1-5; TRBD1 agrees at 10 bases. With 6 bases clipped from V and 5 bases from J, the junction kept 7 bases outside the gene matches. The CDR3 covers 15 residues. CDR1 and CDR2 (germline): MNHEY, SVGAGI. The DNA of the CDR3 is TGTGCCAGCAGGCCCGGGACAGGGGTTGATCAGCCCCAGCATTTT. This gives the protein CASRPGTGVDQPQHF.

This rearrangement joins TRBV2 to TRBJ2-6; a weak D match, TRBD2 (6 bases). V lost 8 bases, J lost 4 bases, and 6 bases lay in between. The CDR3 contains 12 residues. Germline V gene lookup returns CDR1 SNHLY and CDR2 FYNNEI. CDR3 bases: TGTGCCAGCCGGGGGGGGGCCAACGTCCTGACTTTC. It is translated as CASRGGANVLTF.

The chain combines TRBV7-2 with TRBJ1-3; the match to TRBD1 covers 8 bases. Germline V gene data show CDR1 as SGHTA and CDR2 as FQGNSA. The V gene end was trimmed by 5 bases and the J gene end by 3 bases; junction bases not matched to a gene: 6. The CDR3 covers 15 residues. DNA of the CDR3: TGTGCCAGCAGCGGACGGACAGGGAATGGAAACACCATATATTTT. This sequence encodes CASSGRTGNGNTIYF.

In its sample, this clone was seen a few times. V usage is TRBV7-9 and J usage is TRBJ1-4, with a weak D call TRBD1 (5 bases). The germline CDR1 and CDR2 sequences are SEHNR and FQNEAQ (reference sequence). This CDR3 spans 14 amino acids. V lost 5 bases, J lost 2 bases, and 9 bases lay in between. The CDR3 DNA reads TGTGCCAGCAGCCTCCCAGGGACTAATGAAAAACTGTTTTTT. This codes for CASSLPGTNEKLFF.

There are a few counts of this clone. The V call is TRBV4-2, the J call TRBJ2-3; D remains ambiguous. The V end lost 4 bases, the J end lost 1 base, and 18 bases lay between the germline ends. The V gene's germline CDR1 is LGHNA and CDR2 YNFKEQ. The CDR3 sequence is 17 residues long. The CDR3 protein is CASSPYLQESRTDTQYF. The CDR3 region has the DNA TGTGCCAGCAGCCCTTACCTTCAAGAGTCCCGCACAGATACGCAGTATTTT.

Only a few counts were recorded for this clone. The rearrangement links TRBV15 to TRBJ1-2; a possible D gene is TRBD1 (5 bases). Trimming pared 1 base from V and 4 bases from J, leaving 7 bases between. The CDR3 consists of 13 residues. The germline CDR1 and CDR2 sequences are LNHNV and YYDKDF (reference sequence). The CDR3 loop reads CATSRVGGYGYTF. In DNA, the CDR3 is TGTGCCACCAGCAGAGTCGGGGGCTATGGCTACACCTTC.